This T cell receptor (beta chain) was captured by sequencing in a study of CD8 T cells in Susac syndrome. Study observations and caveats: The TCR sequencing and HLA analysis in the study involved a relatively small number of individuals, as the study acknowledged.

Reverse transcription of roughly 0.45 to 1 ug RNA used random hexamers. One entry per CDR3 protein results from TCRdb running MiXCR on the immunoSEQ multiplex PCR reads. The sample lists 400,000 to 550,000 distinct CDR3 sequences; around 85% were seen once. The CDR3 consists of 18 residues. V was shortened by 0 bases and J by 0 bases, with 17 bases between the two germline ends. The germline CDR1 and CDR2 sequences are MNHEY and SVGAGI. This clonotype was picked up one time. Its antigen is currently unknown. This receptor was identified in a human donor with multiple sclerosis. The sequenced sample consisted of CD8+ T cells from PBMCs. The chain recombines TRBV6-5 with TRBJ1-1; the D is unclear. CDR3 amino acids: CASSYSINRFTMNTEAFF. CDR3 sequence (DNA): TGTGCCAGCAGTTACTCAATAAACCGGTTCACCATGAACACTGAAGCTTTCTTT.